One and the same sample provided the 8 T cell receptor beta chains below, sequenced in a study of cytomegalovirus exposure and HLA in healthy donors. PCR employed 60 Vbeta and 13 Jbeta primers. Method: immunoSEQ multiplex PCR; TCRdb's copy keeps in-frame clones and lacks some. The data hold roughly 88,000 clones, with less than 85% observed a single time. Sequencing was performed on PBMCs. These receptors originate from a man aged 30 to 39 in good health and CMV-seropositive.

The chain joins TRBV30 to TRBJ1-5; possibly TRBD1 for D (5 bases). From germline, CDR1 is GTSNPN and CDR2 SVGIG (reference sequence). The CDR3 is 13 amino acids. The V gene lost 0 bases and the J gene lost 7 bases, with 10 bases spanning the gap. The CDR3 region is CAWSVGGKQPQHF. CDR3 nucleotide sequence: TGTGCCTGGAGTGTGGGGGGAAAACAGCCCCAGCATTTT.

This chain links TRBV5-4 with TRBJ2-3; TRBD2 matches at 7 bases. The CDR3 is 18 amino acids. Unmatched junction bases numbered 13, after V lost 3 bases and J lost 0 bases. CDR1 SGHNT and CDR2 YYREEE come from the germline V gene (reference sequence). Written as DNA, the CDR3 is TGTGCCAGCAGCTCTCCCCCGGGTAGCGGGCACAGCACAGATACGCAGTATTTT. This sequence encodes CASSSPPGSGHSTDTQYF.

The CDR3 sequence is CAGSTPCSGVPPYNEQFF. In DNA form, the CDR3 reads TGCGCCGGGTCCACCCCTTGTAGCGGGGTACCCCCTTACAATGAGCAGTTCTTC. The V and J genes are TRBV10-1 and TRBJ2-1; 8 positions match TRBD2. Germline-derived CDR1 and CDR2 are WNHNN and SYGVQD (reference sequence). V dropped 11 bases and J dropped 4; count of bases not matched to a gene: 22. The length of the CDR3 is 18 residues.

Only a few counts were recorded for this clone. The chain uses TRBV4-3 and TRBJ2-1; weak D call: TRBD2 (6 bases). Trimming left V 0 bases short and J 9 bases short, with 18 bases between. Germline CDR1 and CDR2: LGHNA and YSLEER. The CDR3 spans 16 residues. CDR3 coding DNA: TGCGCCAGCAGCCAAGATCTTTCCGGGAGCACAGGTGAGCAGTTCTTC. This sequence encodes CASSQDLSGSTGEQFF.

The rearrangement joins TRBV5-3 to TRBJ2-7; 7 positions agree with TRBD1. TRBV5-3 is designated an ORF whose function remains uncertain. The CDR3 has 15 residues. Trimming at V came to 4 bases and at J to 0 bases, leaving 7 bases not matched to a gene. The chain's CDR3 is CARSHGTASSYEQYV. DNA of the CDR3: TGTGCCAGAAGCCATGGGACAGCGAGCTCCTACGAGCAGTACGTC.

The chain is built from TRBV9 and TRBJ1-4; D may be TRBD1 (5 bases). The CDR3 is made up of 13 amino acids. The germline V gene encodes CDR1 SGDLS and CDR2 YYNGEE. Trimming cost V 4 bases and J 8 bases, with 12 bases left between them. The CDR3 nucleotides are TGTGCCAGCAGCCCCACCCGGGGGGAAAAACTGTTTTTT. Protein: CASSPTRGEKLFF.

The V call is TRBV7-3, the J call TRBJ2-5, with a tentative D call TRBD2 (5 bases). The CDR3 consists of 11 residues. Germline assignment: CDR1 SGHTA and CDR2 FQGTGA. V lost 4 bases to trimming and J lost 5 bases, with 5 bases between them. The CDR3 loop is CASSSGETQYF. The CDR3 nucleotides are TGTGCCAGCAGCTCGGGGGAGACCCAGTACTTC.

This clone was detected a few times. The chain uses TRBV29-1 and TRBJ2-2; 8 bases are shared with TRBD2. This CDR3 spans 13 amino acids. From germline, CDR1 is SQVTM and CDR2 ANQGSEA. V gave up 4 bases and J gave up 4 bases; unmatched junction bases: 2. For the CDR3, the DNA is TGCAGCGTTGCCGGGAGGGCCACCGGGGAGCTGTTTTTT. Translated, it gives CSVAGRATGELFF.